The rows below give T cell receptor beta chains drawn from one sample of a study of T cell responses to AZD1222 COVID-19 vaccine. Produced via immunoSEQ multiplex PCR; TCRdb's table is partial and in-frame only. Here the sample spans 90,000 to 120,000 clones, about nine tenths being singletons. The specimen comprised peripheral blood, sampled 28 days after the second AZD1222 dose. These receptors were taken from an adult who received the AZD1222 COVID-19 vaccine. CDR3s include the opening cysteine and the closing phenylalanine or tryptophan. The D gene is left open where the match is weak. Clone size is given for some rows only: seen once, a few or many times, or a class if the clone is expanded.

.	TRBV5-5	once	TRBJ2-7	TGTGCCAGCAGCCTCGCCGGGGGAGGTTTCGAGCAGTACTTC	CASSLAGGGFEQYF
.	TRBV3-1/TRBV3-2	.	TRBJ2-5	TGTGCCAGCAGCCCATACAGGGTAGAGACCCAGTACTTC	CASSPYRVETQYF
.	TRBV4-1	.	TRBJ2-2	TGCGCCAGCAGGGGAGGCGGGGACGCGAACACCGGGGAGCTGTTTTTT	CASRGGGDANTGELFF
.	TRBV11-2	.	TRBJ2-3	TGTGCCAGCAGCTTGTCAGGTTCCCCTACGCAGTATTTT	CASSLSGSPTQYF
.	TRBV14	.	TRBJ2-2	TGTGCCAGCAGCCAAGTGGTCACCGGGGAGCTGTTTTTT	CASSQVVTGELFF
.	TRBV14	.	TRBJ1-1	TGTGCCAGCAGCCAGACCCGTGGGGCAGGAGCTTTCTTT	CASSQTRGAGAFF
TRBD1	TRBV7-3	.	TRBJ2-3	TGTGCCAGCAGCTTATCGGGACAGATAGATACGCAGTATTTT	CASSLSGQIDTQYF
TRBD1	TRBV11-3	.	TRBJ1-6	TGTGCCAGCAGCCCGGGACAGGGGAGAGATTCACCCCTCCACTTT	CASSPGQGRDSPLHF
.	TRBV30	once	TRBJ1-4	TGTGCCTGGAGTAATGAAAAACTGTTTTTT	CAWSNEKLFF
TRBD1	TRBV7-8	once	TRBJ1-6	TGTGCTAGCAGCCAATCGACAGGGAGCGGTTCACCCCTCCACTTT	CASSQSTGSGSPLHF
.	TRBV7-9	.	TRBJ2-3	TGTGCCAGCAGCTTTAACCTTCGGACAGATACGCAGTATTTT	CASSFNLRTDTQYF
.	TRBV18	.	TRBJ1-1	TGTGCCAGCCTCGGGGGGGCTCGGATGAACACTGAAGCTTTCTTT	CASLGGARMNTEAFF
.	TRBV7-8	.	TRBJ1-2	TGTGCCAGCAGCTTAGACAGTATGGGCTATGGCTACACCTTC	CASSLDSMGYGYTF
TRBD2	TRBV7-2	.	TRBJ2-7	TGTGCCAGCAGCCCGCTGGGGACTAGCGGAGTGAGCTCCTACGAGCAGTACTTC	CASSPLGTSGVSSYEQYF
.	TRBV15	.	TRBJ1-1	TGTGCCACCAGCAGAGATTCTGGCCCCATGAACACTGAAGCTTTCTTT	CATSRDSGPMNTEAFF
.	TRBV6-5	.	TRBJ1-1	TGTGCCAGCAGTACCGACAGGAGGAACACTGAAGCTTTCTTT	CASSTDRRNTEAFF
.	TRBV4-1	.	TRBJ2-5	TGCGCCAGCAGCCCCCGGGGGCGGGAGCCCGAGACCCAGTACTTC	CASSPRGREPETQYF
TRBD1	TRBV4-1	once	TRBJ2-4	TGCGCCAGCAGCCAAGTGGAGACAGGGGATCACAACATTCAGTACTTC	CASSQVETGDHNIQYF
.	TRBV12-5	.	TRBJ2-3	TGTGCTAGTGGTTTGGGGACGGGTACGCAGTATTTT	CASGLGTGTQYF
TRBD1	TRBV30	.	TRBJ1-6	TGTGCCTGGAGTGTAACCGGGACAGGCCATTCACCCCTCCACTTT	CAWSVTGTGHSPLHF
.	TRBV3-1/TRBV3-2	.	TRBJ2-2	TGTGCCAGCAGCCTGCGTTTTACCGGGGAGCTGTTTTTT	CASSLRFTGELFF
.	TRBV27	once	TRBJ2-1	TGTGCCAGCAGTTTGGTTGGTAGCACCTTCAATGAGCAGTTCTTC	CASSLVGSTFNEQFF
.	TRBV12-3/TRBV12-4	.	TRBJ2-1	TGTGCCAGCACCAATCAGGGGACTGGGCAGTTCTTC	CASTNQGTGQFF
.	TRBV3-1/TRBV3-2	.	TRBJ1-4	TGTGCCAGCAGTCGTACGGGGTCCCCCGAAAAACTGTTTTTT	CASSRTGSPEKLFF
TRBD1	TRBV19	.	TRBJ2-2	TGTGCCAGTAGGTACCAAGGGGGCCTAAACACCGGGGAGCTGTTTTTT	CASRYQGGLNTGELFF
.	TRBV6-4	.	TRBJ1-6	TGTGCCAGCAGTGTAAAGGGTTACAATTCACCCCTCCACTTT	CASSVKGYNSPLHF
.	TRBV18	.	TRBJ2-5	TGTGCCAGCTCCCCAGAAGGGGTTGCGGAGACCCAGTACTTC	CASSPEGVAETQYF
.	TRBV21-1	.	TRBJ1-1	TGTGCCAGCAGCAAAGAACGGGTAAACACTGAAGCTTTCTTT	CASSKERVNTEAFF
.	TRBV7-8	few	TRBJ2-1	TGTGCCAGCAGCAAAGACTCTACCTACAATGAGCAGTTCTTC	CASSKDSTYNEQFF
.	TRBV10-3	.	TRBJ1-1	TGTGCCATCACGGCCTCGGGGAACACTGAAGCTTTCTTT	CAITASGNTEAFF
.	TRBV2	.	TRBJ1-1	TGTGCCAGCAGTGTGCCTCGGGGGGGGAGTGGCCCTGAAGCTTTCTTT	CASSVPRGGSGPEAFF
.	TRBV6-5	.	TRBJ1-5	TGTGCCAGCAGCTCTGACATTTCGCGACAGCCCCAGCATTTT	CASSSDISRQPQHF
.	TRBV19	.	TRBJ2-3	TGTGCCAGTAGTCGTTCCCGGGCAGATACGCAGTATTTT	CASSRSRADTQYF
.	TRBV9	.	TRBJ1-5	TGTGCCAGCAGCGTAGAAGTGGATCAGCCCCAGCATTTT	CASSVEVDQPQHF
.	TRBV29-1	.	TRBJ1-4	TGCAGCGTTGTACCGTCGAGGGGTGAAAAACTGTTTTTT	CSVVPSRGEKLFF
.	TRBV7-2	.	TRBJ2-7	TGTGCCAGCAGCTTAGGGGTTGGGGTAGGGGGAAAATACGAGCAGTACTTC	CASSLGVGVGGKYEQYF
.	TRBV7-9	.	TRBJ1-1	TGTGCCAGCAGCTTAGCCGGGGGATGGGAAGCTTTCTTT	CASSLAGGWEAFF
TRBD1	TRBV18	.	TRBJ1-1	TGTGCCAGCTCCCCTAACAGGGGCGCTGAAGCTTTCTTT	CASSPNRGAEAFF
.	TRBV10-3	once	TRBJ1-3	TGTGCCATCAGTCGGGACGACTCTGGAAACACCATATATTTT	CAISRDDSGNTIYF
TRBD1	TRBV4-1	.	TRBJ2-5	TGCGCCAGCAGCCAAGGTGGGACAGGGGGGGAGACCCAGTACTTC	CASSQGGTGGETQYF
.	TRBV20-1	once	TRBJ2-7	TGCAGTGCTAGTGATCTAGTCCCCTACGAGCAGTACTTC	CSASDLVPYEQYF
.	TRBV7-2	few	TRBJ2-1	TGTGCCAGCAGCTTAGATGCAGGGAGGAGCTCCTACAATGAGCAGTTCTTC	CASSLDAGRSSYNEQFF
.	TRBV7-3	.	TRBJ1-6	TGTGCCAGCAGACAACTTGGGGGCGCCTATAATTCACCCCTCCACTTT	CASRQLGGAYNSPLHF
.	TRBV19	.	TRBJ2-7	TGTGCCAGTAGTATAGAACCGACGAAACAGCAGTACTTC	CASSIEPTKQQYF
TRBD1	TRBV28	.	TRBJ1-2	TGTGCCAGCAGTTCCCAGGGGGACGGAGTTAACTATGGCTACACCTTC	CASSSQGDGVNYGYTF
TRBD1	TRBV20-1	.	TRBJ1-5	TGCAGTGCTAGTTGGGACAGGGTGAGCAATCAGCCCCAGCATTTT	CSASWDRVSNQPQHF
TRBD2	TRBV19	once	TRBJ2-1	TGTGCCAGTAGTATCAGCCTAGCGGGCTACAATGAGCAGTTCTTC	CASSISLAGYNEQFF
.	TRBV19	.	TRBJ2-5	TGTGCCAGTAGTATAGCCGGCCTGGAGACCCAGTACTTC	CASSIAGLETQYF
.	TRBV7-9	.	TRBJ1-5	TGTGCCAGCAGCCTATGGGGGGATCAGCCCCAGCATTTT	CASSLWGDQPQHF
.	TRBV6-5	once	TRBJ1-4	TGTGCCGGGGGGTCTGTGACTAATGAAAAACTGTTTTTT	CAGGSVTNEKLFF